This T cell receptor (beta chain) was documented in a study of resident and recirculating memory T cells in vitiligo. Study background: Each patient gave two lesional and two nonlesional epidermal shave biopsies, plus PBMCs.

This CDR3 has 15 residues. V was trimmed by 7 bases and J by 0 bases, leaving 13 bases between them. Looked up from germline, CDR1 is MNHEY and CDR2 is SVGAGI. Here immunoSEQ multiplex PCR was the method, and the copy in TCRdb shows in-frame clones only, minus some. The sample shows 60,000 to 80,000 clones, roughly 92% of them seen only once. The sequencing input was blood. The origin of this receptor is a male donor with vitiligo. The genes are TRBV6-5 and TRBJ1-3; possibly TRBD1 for D (5 bases). The chain's CDR3 is CASILDSTSGNTIYF. The CDR3 coding sequence is TGTGCCAGCATTTTAGACAGTACCTCTGGAAACACCATATATTTT.